This T cell receptor (beta chain) comes out of a study of blood T cells in healthy people across ages. Findings and caveats of the study: CMV infection status of these donors was not known. Higher diversity, along with more naive CD4+ cells, distinguished long-lived donors from aged donors. Unsorted PBMC input precluded a conclusive naive versus antigen-experienced comparison.

The use of a sample-barcoded 5' primer and a J-beta primer mix characterized a second PCR of roughly 6 to 12 cycles. With 12 random nucleotides, a template-switch adaptor tagged each individual cDNA molecule. TCRdb called the 5' RACE reads again in MiXCR, with one record for every CDR3 protein. The sample gives around 1.5 million distinct CDR3 sequences, about 35% of which show up once; approximately 10% is in the top ten. Concerning this clonotype: The antigen is undetermined.

What was sequenced was blood. This TCR was recovered from a young woman in good health.

The CDR3 DNA sequence: TGTGCCAGCAGTGAATGGAATAGCGGGAACAATGAGCAGTTCTTC. The encoded protein is CASSEWNSGNNEQFF. The chain uses TRBV25-1 and TRBJ2-1; 8 bases are a match to TRBD2. The V gene's germline CDR1 is MGHDK and CDR2 SYGVNS. This CDR3 region has 15 residues. V trimming: 1 base; J trimming: 5 bases; junction bases outside the gene matches: 4.